This passage covers 19 T cell receptor beta chains from one sample sequenced in a study of cytomegalovirus exposure and HLA in healthy donors. Libraries were prepared by immunoSEQ multiplex PCR; TCRdb keeps only in-frame clonotypes and omits some of them. The sample shows roughly 110,000 clones, roughly nine tenths of them seen only once. Sequenced input: PBMCs. All receptors derive from a woman aged 18-29 years in good health and CMV-seropositive.

This chain links TRBV10-3 with TRBJ2-2; tentative D call: TRBD1 (6 bases). Trimming shortened V by 2 bases and J by 4 bases, and 11 bases separated the two germline ends. This CDR3 comprises 15 residues. Germline CDR1 and CDR2: ENHRY and SYGVKD. CDR3: CAISEPRTATGELFF. As DNA, the CDR3 is TGTGCCATCAGTGAGCCCCGGACAGCCACCGGGGAGCTGTTTTTT.

This clone was counted a few times. The chain is built from TRBV7-6 and TRBJ2-7, with 11 bases lining up with TRBD1. The V gene end was trimmed by 5 bases and the J gene end by 6 bases; junction bases not matched to a gene: 12. Germline values: CDR1 SGHVS, CDR2 FNYEAQ. The CDR3 consists of 16 residues. The CDR3 loop reads CASSRKPGQGEGEQYF. CDR3 DNA: TGTGCCAGCAGCCGCAAGCCGGGACAGGGGGAGGGCGAGCAGTACTTC.

The rearrangement links TRBV27 to TRBJ1-2, with TRBD1 identical over 8 bases. V gave up 0 bases and J gave up 4 bases; unmatched junction bases: 4. Germline CDR1 MNHEY, CDR2 SMNVEV (reference sequence). CDR3 size: 15 residues. The CDR3, as DNA: TGTGCCAGCAGTTTATCGACAGGGGCCCCCTATGGCTACACCTTC. This gives the protein CASSLSTGAPYGYTF.

This chain links TRBV19 with TRBJ2-2; 12 bases map to TRBD2. CDR3 length: 18 residues. Germline V gene data show CDR1 as LNHDA and CDR2 as SQIVND (reference sequence). Trimming took 0 bases from V and 7 from J; bases not matched to a gene: 9. The CDR3 sequence is CASSIELAGGPVGGELFF. The CDR3 nucleotides read TGTGCCAGTAGTATAGAACTAGCGGGGGGCCCCGTCGGCGGGGAGCTGTTTTTT. Using reference TRBV19 and TRBJ2-2 for the parts outside the CDR3, the full variable domain is DGGITQSPKYLFRKEGQNVTLSCEQNLNHDAMYWYRQDPGQGLRLIYYSQIVNDFQKGDIAEGYSVSREKKESFPLTVTSAQKNPTAFYLCASSIELAGGPVGGELFFGEGSRLTVL.

The rearrangement uses TRBV19 and TRBJ1-2; the D gene is possibly TRBD1 (5 bases). V lost 3 bases and J 4 bases, leaving 12 bases between the germline ends. The CDR3 spans 14 residues. Looked up from germline, CDR1 is LNHDA and CDR2 is SQIVND (reference sequence). The CDR3 is CASSMGGSPYGYTF. In nucleotides, the CDR3 is TGTGCCAGTAGTATGGGGGGGAGCCCCTATGGCTACACCTTC.

V and J are TRBV11-2 and TRBJ2-7, with 8 bases that match TRBD1. Trimming at V came to 4 bases and at J to 3 bases, leaving 8 bases not matched to a gene. The CDR3 is 15 amino acids. The germline CDR1 and CDR2 sequences are SGHAT and FQNNGV. CDR3 in amino acids: CASSSALDRGYEQYF. The CDR3, as DNA: TGTGCCAGCAGCTCCGCCCTAGACAGGGGCTACGAGCAGTACTTC.

This clone was observed a single time. The chain is built from TRBV2 and TRBJ2-5; a possible D gene is TRBD1 (6 bases). The germline V and J ends were trimmed by 7 bases and 1 base, with 16 bases remaining between them. CDR3 size: 15 residues. CDR1 SNHLY and CDR2 FYNNEI come from the germline V gene. Here the CDR3 reads CASKLQDSLQETQYF. DNA for the CDR3: TGTGCCAGCAAGCTACAGGACAGCCTCCAAGAGACCCAGTACTTC.

This clone has more than one count but fewer than ten. The chain carries TRBV5-6 and TRBJ1-2, with 9 bases that match TRBD1. J lost 8 bases, V lost 5 bases, and 10 bases had no gene match. The CDR3 extends over 14 amino acids. CDR1 is SGHDT and CDR2 is YYEEEE in the germline V gene. The CDR3 coding sequence is TGTGCCAGCAGATGGGGACAGGGCAGTAGGGGCTACACCTTC. Protein product: CASRWGQGSRGYTF.

This chain joins TRBV19 and TRBJ1-1, with D possibly TRBD1 on 5 matching bases. Trimming removed 3 bases from V and 4 bases from J, with 12 bases in between. This CDR3 has 14 residues. CDR1 and CDR2 (germline): LNHDA, SQIVND (reference sequence). The DNA for the CDR3 is TGTGCCAGTAGTATTGCGGGGCGTGGCACTGAAGCTTTCTTT. Its translation: CASSIAGRGTEAFF.

The chain carries TRBV10-2 and TRBJ1-5, with 7 nucleotides matching TRBD1. Germline V gene lookup returns CDR1 WSHSY and CDR2 SAAADI. V lost 7 bases, J lost 5 bases, and 5 bases stayed unmatched. This CDR3 is built from 13 residues. The CDR3: CASNPQGYQPQHF. The CDR3 nucleotides read TGCGCCAGCAACCCACAGGGGTATCAGCCCCAGCATTTT.

This clone showed up just a few times. The chain employs TRBV6-1 and TRBJ2-3; 10 bases line up with TRBD2. Trimming at V came to 6 bases and at J to 1 base, leaving 4 bases not matched to a gene. The CDR3 is made up of 15 amino acids. The germline gives CDR1 MNHNS, CDR2 SASEGT. The CDR3 bases are TGTGCCAGCAGCCTCCTAGCGGGGGGCACAGATACGCAGTATTTT. The encoded protein is CASSLLAGGTDTQYF.

The chain carries TRBV2 and TRBJ1-4; D may be TRBD1 (6 bases). Trimming cost V 3 bases and J 3 bases, with 11 bases left between them. Germline CDR1 reads SNHLY; CDR2 reads FYNNEI. This CDR3 has 15 amino acids. Here the CDR3 reads CASSETGGSNEKLFF. Written as DNA, the CDR3 is TGTGCCAGCAGTGAGACAGGTGGATCTAATGAAAAACTGTTTTTT.

This clone showed up just once. The V gene is TRBV4-3, the J gene TRBJ2-3, with 9 bases fitting TRBD2. The CDR3 is 18 residues long. Trimming cost V 0 bases and J 0 bases; bases outside gene matches: 7. Germline assignment: CDR1 LGHNA and CDR2 YSLEER. CDR3 nucleotides: TGCGCCAGCAGCCAAGACCTAGCGGGGACACCAAGCACAGATACGCAGTATTTT. Its translation is CASSQDLAGTPSTDTQYF.

The chain recombines TRBV18 with TRBJ2-3; D possibly corresponds to TRBD1 (6 bases). Trimming took off 8 bases at V and 5 bases at J, with 14 bases between the two ends. CDR1 and CDR2 (germline): KGHSH, LQKENI. This CDR3 spans 13 amino acids. CDR3 amino acids: CASTQGLEDTQYF. The CDR3 region has the DNA TGTGCCAGCACTCAGGGGTTGGAAGATACGCAGTATTTT.

The chain links TRBV28 to TRBJ1-3, with D unresolved. Trimming stripped 0 bases from V and 0 bases from J, with 15 bases between. There are 18 residues in the CDR3. Per the germline V gene, CDR1 is MDHEN and CDR2 is SYDVKM. The CDR3 sequence is CASSLWPQSKLSGNTIYF. In DNA, the CDR3 is TGTGCCAGCAGTTTATGGCCACAGAGCAAGCTCTCTGGAAACACCATATATTTT.

The rearrangement joins TRBV9 to TRBJ2-7; weak D call: TRBD2 (6 bases). The CDR3 runs 14 residues. Germline V gives CDR1 SGDLS, CDR2 YYNGEE. V was trimmed by 3 bases and J by 6 bases, leaving 16 bases between them. CDR3 nucleotides: TGTGCCAGCAGCGCTCCAAGGGTGGGGGGCGAGCAGTACTTC. Its translation: CASSAPRVGGEQYF.

CDR3 bases: TGCGCCAGCAGATACCTAGCGGGGGCAAACAATGAGCAGTTCTTC. Protein: CASRYLAGANNEQFF. The chain joins TRBV10-2 to TRBJ2-1; TRBD2 aligns across 10 bases. The CDR3 is 15 amino acids. Germline-derived CDR1 and CDR2 are WSHSY and SAAADI. V lost 6 bases to trimming and J lost 5 bases; unmatched junction nucleotides: 7.

The V gene is TRBV7-9, the J gene TRBJ2-7; 8 bases map to TRBD1. CDR3 length: 17 residues. Germline values: CDR1 SEHNR, CDR2 FQNEAQ (reference sequence). Germline trimming cut 4 bases from V and 0 bases from J; bases unmatched to any gene: 11. DNA of the CDR3: TGTGCCAGCAGCTCAGGGGGCACACAGGGGTCCTCCTACGAGCAGTACTTC. Its translation: CASSSGGTQGSSYEQYF.

The genes are TRBV4-2 and TRBJ2-7; 7 nucleotides align to TRBD2. The ends lost 4 bases at V and 4 bases at J; junction bases unmatched: 4. This CDR3 region has 13 residues. Germline values: CDR1 LGHNA, CDR2 YNFKEQ. The CDR3 coding sequence is TGTGCCAGCAGCCCCTCCGGGGGGTACGAGCAGTACTTC. Translating gives CASSPSGGYEQYF.